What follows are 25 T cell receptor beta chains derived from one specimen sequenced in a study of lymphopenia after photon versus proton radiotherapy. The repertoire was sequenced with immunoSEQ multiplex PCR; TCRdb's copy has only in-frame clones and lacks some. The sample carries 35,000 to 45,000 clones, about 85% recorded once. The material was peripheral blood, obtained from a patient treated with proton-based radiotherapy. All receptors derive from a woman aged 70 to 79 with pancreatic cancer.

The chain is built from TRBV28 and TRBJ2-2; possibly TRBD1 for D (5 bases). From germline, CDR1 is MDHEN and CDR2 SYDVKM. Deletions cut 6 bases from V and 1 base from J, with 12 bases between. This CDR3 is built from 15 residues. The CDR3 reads CASSLGHLNTGELFF. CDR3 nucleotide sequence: TGTGCCAGCAGCCTTGGACACTTGAACACCGGGGAGCTGTTTTTT.

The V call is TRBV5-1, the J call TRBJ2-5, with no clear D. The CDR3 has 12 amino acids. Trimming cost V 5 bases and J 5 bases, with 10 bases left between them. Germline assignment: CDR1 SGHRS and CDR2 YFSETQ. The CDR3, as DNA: TGCGCCAGCAGAATCGGGTCGGAGACCCAGTACTTC. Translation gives CASRIGSETQYF.

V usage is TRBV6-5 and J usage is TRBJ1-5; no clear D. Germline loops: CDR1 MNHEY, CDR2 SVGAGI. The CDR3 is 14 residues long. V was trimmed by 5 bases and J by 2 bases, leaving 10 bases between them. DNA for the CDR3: TGTGCCAGCAGTGGCGAGAGCGGCAATCAGCCCCAGCATTTT. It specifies CASSGESGNQPQHF.

The CDR3 DNA follows: TGTGCCTGCTTGGGACAGCCCGAGCAGTTCTTC. Protein: CACLGQPEQFF. The chain joins TRBV30 to TRBJ2-1; 7 bases are shared with TRBD1. V dropped 6 bases and J dropped 10; count of bases not matched to a gene: 6. The CDR3 consists of 11 residues. Looked up from germline, CDR1 is GTSNPN and CDR2 is SVGIG (reference sequence).

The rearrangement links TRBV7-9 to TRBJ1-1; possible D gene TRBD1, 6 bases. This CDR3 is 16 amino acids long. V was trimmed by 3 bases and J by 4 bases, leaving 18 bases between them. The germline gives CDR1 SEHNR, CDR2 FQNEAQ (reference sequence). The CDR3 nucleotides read TGTGCCAGCAGCTTCTTTAACGACAGGTTCGGCACTGAAGCTTTCTTT. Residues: CASSFFNDRFGTEAFF.

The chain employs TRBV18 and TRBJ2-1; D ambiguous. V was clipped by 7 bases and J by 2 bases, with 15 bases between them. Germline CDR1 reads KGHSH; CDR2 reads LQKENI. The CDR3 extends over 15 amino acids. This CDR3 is CASLQSIAPYNEQFF. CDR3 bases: TGTGCCAGCTTACAGTCGATCGCGCCCTACAATGAGCAGTTCTTC.

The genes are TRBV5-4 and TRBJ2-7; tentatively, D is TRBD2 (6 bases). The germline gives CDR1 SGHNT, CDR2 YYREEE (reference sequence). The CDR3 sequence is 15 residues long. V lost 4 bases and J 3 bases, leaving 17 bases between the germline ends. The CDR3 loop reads CASSRDFNSLYEQYF. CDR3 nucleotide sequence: TGTGCCAGCAGCCGGGACTTCAACTCCCTCTACGAGCAGTACTTC.

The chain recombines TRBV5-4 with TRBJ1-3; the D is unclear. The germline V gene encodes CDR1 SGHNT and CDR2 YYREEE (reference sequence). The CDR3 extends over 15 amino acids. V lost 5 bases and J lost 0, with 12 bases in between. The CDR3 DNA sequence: TGTGCCAGCAGTTTAGATTCAGGCTCTGGAAACACCATATATTTT. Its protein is CASSLDSGSGNTIYF. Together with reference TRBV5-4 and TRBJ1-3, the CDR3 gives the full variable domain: ETGVTQSPTHLIKTRGQQVTLRCSSQSGHNTVSWYQQALGQGPQFIFQYYREEENGRGNFPPRFSGLQFPNYSSELNVNALELDDSALYLCASSLDSGSGNTIYFGEGSWLTVV.

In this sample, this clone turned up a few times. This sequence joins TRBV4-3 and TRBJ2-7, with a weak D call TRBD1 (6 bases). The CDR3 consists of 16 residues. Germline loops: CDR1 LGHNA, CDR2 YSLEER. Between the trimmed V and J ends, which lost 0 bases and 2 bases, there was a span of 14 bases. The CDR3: CASSQDRTGHPYEQYF. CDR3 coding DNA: TGCGCCAGCAGCCAAGATAGAACAGGGCACCCCTACGAGCAGTACTTC.

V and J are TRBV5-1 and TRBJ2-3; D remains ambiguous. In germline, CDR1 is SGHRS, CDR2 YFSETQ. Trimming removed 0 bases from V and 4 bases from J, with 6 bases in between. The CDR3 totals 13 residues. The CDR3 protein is CASSLGLADTQYF. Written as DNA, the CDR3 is TGCGCCAGCAGCTTGGGTTTAGCAGATACGCAGTATTTT.

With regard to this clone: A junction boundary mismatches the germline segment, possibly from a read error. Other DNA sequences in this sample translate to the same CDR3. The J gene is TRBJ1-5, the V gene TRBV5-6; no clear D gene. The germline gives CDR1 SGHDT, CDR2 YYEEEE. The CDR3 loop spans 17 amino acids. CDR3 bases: TGTGCTAGCAGCTTGGTTGGAGGAGAATATAGCAATCAGCCCCAGCATTTT. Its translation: CASSLVGGEYSNQPQHF.

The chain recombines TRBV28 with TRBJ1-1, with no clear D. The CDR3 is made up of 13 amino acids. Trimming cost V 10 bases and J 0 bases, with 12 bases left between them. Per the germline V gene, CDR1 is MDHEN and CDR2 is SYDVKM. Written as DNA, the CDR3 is TGTGCCATCACGGCGGTCATGAACACTGAAGCTTTCTTT. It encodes CAITAVMNTEAFF.

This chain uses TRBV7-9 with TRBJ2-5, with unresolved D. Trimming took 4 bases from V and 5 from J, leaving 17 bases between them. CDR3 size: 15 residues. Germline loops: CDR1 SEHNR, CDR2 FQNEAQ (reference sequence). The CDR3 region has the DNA TGTGCCAGCAGCTCCCCCCGGTCTGGCGTGGAGACCCAGTACTTC. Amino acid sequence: CASSSPRSGVETQYF.

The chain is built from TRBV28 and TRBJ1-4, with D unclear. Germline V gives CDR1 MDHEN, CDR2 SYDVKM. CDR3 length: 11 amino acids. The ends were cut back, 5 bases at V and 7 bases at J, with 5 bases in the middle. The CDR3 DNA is TGTGCCAGCAGTCTGACTGAAAAACTGTTTTTT. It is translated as CASSLTEKLFF.

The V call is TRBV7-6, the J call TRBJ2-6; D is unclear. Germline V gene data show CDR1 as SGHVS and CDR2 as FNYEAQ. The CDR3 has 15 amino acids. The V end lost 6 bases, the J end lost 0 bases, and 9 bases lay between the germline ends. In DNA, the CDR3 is TGTGCCAGCAGTATAGACCCCTCTGGGGCCAACGTCCTGACTTTC. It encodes CASSIDPSGANVLTF.

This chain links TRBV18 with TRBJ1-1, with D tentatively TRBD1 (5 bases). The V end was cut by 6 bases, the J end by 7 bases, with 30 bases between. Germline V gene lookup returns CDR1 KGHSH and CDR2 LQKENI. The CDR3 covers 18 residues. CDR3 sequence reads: CASSYTGLYGAGSLEAFF. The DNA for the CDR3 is TGTGCCAGCTCCTACACGGGCCTCTACGGGGCAGGGTCCCTTGAAGCTTTCTTT.

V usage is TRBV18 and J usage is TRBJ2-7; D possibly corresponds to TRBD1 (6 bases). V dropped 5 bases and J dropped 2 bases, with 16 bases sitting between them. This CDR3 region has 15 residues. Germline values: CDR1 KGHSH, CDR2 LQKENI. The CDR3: CASSRAGTPTYEQYF. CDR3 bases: TGTGCCAGCTCAAGAGCCGGGACACCTACCTACGAGCAGTACTTC.

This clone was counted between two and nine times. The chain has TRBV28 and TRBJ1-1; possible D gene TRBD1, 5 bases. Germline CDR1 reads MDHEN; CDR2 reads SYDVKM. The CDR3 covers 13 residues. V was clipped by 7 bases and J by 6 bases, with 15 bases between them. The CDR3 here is CASTSEGRAEAFF. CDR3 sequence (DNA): TGTGCCAGCACCTCGGAGGGACGGGCTGAAGCTTTCTTT.

CDR3 DNA: TGTGCCAGCAGTTACTCGAGGGATACTGGAAACACCATATATTTT. Translated, it gives CASSYSRDTGNTIYF. This sequence joins TRBV6-5 and TRBJ1-3; D is uncertain. The CDR3 covers 15 residues. V lost 0 bases and J lost 2, with 8 bases in between. The V gene's germline CDR1 is MNHEY and CDR2 SVGAGI.

CDR3 protein: CATGTQAANTGELFF. CDR3 DNA sequence: TGTGCCACTGGAACACAGGCCGCGAACACCGGGGAGCTGTTTTTT. V and J are TRBV10-3 and TRBJ2-2; D is possibly TRBD1 (5 bases). V lost 10 bases and J lost 0, with 15 bases in between. The germline V gene has CDR1 ENHRY and CDR2 SYGVKD. CDR3 length: 15 amino acids.

Written as DNA, the CDR3 is TGTGCCAGTAGTATGGGGACTAGTCGAACAAAGGTGGTGGCAGATACGCAGTATTTT. Protein product: CASSMGTSRTKVVADTQYF. The genes are TRBV19 and TRBJ2-3, with TRBD2 matching over 8 bases. The J segment lost 4 bases and the V segment lost 3 bases, leaving 18 bases of the junction unmatched. Germline CDR1 and CDR2: LNHDA and SQIVND (reference sequence). The CDR3 extends over 19 amino acids.

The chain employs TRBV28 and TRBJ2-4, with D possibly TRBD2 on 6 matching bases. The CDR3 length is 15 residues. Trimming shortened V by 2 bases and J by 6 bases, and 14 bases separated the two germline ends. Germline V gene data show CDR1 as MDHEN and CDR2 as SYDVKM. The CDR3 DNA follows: TGTGCCAGCAGTTTAGGCGGGATGGTCGGAAACATTCAGTACTTC. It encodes CASSLGGMVGNIQYF.

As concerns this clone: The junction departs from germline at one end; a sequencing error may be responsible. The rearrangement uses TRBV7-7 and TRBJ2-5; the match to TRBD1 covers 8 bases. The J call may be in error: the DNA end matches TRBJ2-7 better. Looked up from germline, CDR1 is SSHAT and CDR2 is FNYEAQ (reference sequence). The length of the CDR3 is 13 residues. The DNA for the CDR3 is TGTGCTAGCAGCCACGGACAGGGATACGAGCAGTACTTC. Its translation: CASSHGQGYEQYF.

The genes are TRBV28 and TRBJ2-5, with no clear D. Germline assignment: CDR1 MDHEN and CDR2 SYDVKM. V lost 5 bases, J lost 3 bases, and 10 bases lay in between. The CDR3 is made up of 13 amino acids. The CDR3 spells CASSAPAKETQYF. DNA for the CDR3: TGTGCCAGCAGTGCCCCAGCAAAAGAGACCCAGTACTTC.

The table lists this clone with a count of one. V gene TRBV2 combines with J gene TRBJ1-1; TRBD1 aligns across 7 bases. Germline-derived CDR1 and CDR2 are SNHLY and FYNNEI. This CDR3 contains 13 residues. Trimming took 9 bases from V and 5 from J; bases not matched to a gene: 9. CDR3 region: CARLQTGSTEAFF. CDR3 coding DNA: TGTGCCAGGCTCCAGACAGGGTCTACTGAAGCTTTCTTT.